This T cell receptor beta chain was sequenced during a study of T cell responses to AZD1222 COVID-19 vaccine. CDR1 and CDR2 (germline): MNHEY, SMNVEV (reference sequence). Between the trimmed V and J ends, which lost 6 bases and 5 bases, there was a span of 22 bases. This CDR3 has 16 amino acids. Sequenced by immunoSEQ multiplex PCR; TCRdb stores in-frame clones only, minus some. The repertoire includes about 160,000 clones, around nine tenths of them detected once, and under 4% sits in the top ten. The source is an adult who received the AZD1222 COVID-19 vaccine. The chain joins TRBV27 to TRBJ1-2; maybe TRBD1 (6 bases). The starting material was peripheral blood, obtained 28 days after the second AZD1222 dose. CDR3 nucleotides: TGTGCCAGCAGCCGGGGGGGACGCCCGAGGGGGTATGGCTACACCTTC. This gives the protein CASSRGGRPRGYGYTF.